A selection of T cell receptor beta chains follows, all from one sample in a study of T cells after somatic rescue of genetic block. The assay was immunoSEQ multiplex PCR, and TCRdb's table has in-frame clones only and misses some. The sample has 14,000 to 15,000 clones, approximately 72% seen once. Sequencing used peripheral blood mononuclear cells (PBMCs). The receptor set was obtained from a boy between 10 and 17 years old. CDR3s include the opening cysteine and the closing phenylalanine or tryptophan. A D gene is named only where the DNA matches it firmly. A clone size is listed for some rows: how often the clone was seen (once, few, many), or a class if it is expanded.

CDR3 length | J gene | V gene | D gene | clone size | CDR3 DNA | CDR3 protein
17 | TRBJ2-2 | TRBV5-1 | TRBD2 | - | TGCGCCAGCAGCTTGGGACCGACTAGCGGGTTCACCGGGGAGCTGTTTTTT | CASSLGPTSGFTGELFF
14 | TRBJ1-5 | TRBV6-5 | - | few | TGTGCCAGCAGTCTCGACAGTAGCAATCAGCCCCAGCATTTT | CASSLDSSNQPQHF
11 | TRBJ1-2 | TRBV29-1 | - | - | TGCAGCGTTAATGGGGCTGGGGGCTACACCTTC | CSVNGAGGYTF
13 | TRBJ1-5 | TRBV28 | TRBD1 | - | TGTGCCAGCAGGGGGACAGGCAATCAGCCCCAGCATTTT | CASRGTGNQPQHF
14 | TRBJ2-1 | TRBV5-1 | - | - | TGCGCCAGCAGCTCAACATTGGGCTACAATGAGCAGTTCTTC | CASSSTLGYNEQFF
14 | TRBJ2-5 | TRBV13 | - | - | TGTGCCAGCAGCTTGTTGTCAGCCCAAGAGACCCAGTACTTC | CASSLLSAQETQYF
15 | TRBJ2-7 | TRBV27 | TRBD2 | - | TGTGCCAGCAGTTTCCATACTAGCGGGAGAAGCGAGCAGTACTTC | CASSFHTSGRSEQYF
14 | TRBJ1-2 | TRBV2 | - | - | TGTGCCAGCAGTGAGAAGGGGCCGTCTTTCGGCTACACCTTC | CASSEKGPSFGYTF
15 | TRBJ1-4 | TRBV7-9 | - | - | TGTGCCAGCAGCTTTAACACAGGCTCTAATGAAAAACTGTTTTTT | CASSFNTGSNEKLFF
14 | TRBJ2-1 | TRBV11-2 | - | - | TGTGCCAGCAGCATTCGACAGGATCACAATGAGCAGTTCTTC | CASSIRQDHNEQFF
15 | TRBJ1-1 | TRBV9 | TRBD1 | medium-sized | TGTGCCAGCAGCGACTGGGACAGGGGAGGAACTGAAGCTTTCTTT | CASSDWDRGGTEAFF
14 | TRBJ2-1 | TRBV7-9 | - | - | TGTGCCAGCACCCCTCAGGGGACTTTCAATGAGCAGTTCTTC | CASTPQGTFNEQFF
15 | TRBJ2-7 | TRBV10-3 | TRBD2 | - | TGTGCCATCAGTATCGGACTAGCGGGATCTTACGAGCAGTACTTC | CAISIGLAGSYEQYF
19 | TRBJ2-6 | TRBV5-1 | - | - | TGCGCCAGCAGCTTGGCCTTGGACAGTCACGGCTCTGGGGCCAACGTCCTGACTTTC | CASSLALDSHGSGANVLTF
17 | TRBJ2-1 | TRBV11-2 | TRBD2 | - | TGTGCCAGCAGCCTCGGGGTCTTACTAGCGGGAGGAGGTGAGCAGTTCTTC | CASSLGVLLAGGGEQFF
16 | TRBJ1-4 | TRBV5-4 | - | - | TGTGCCAGCAGCTTGGATAGGACCCTTGGGGATGAAAAACTGTTTTTT | CASSLDRTLGDEKLFF
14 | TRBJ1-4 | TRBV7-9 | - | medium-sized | TGTGCCAGCAGCTTCAGGACAGAGAATGAAAAACTGTTTTTT | CASSFRTENEKLFF
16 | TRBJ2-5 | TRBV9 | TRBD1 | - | TGTGCCAGCAGCAGAATCCCAGGGACAGGGAGAGAAGAGCAGTACTTC | CASSRIPGTGREEQYF
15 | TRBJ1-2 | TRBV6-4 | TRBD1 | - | TGTGCCAGCAGTGAATCGGGACAGGGCAAGAGGGGCTACACCTTC | CASSESGQGKRGYTF
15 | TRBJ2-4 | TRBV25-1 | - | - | TGTGCCAGCAGTTACACCGGGACACGCGGGAACATTCAGTACTTC | CASSYTGTRGNIQYF
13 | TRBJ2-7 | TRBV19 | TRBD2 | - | TGTGCCAGTAGCAGAACTAGCGGCCACGAGCAGTACTTC | CASSRTSGHEQYF
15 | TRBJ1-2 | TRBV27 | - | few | TGTGCCAGCAGTGGTCCCTCGACAGATCGCTATGGCTACACCTTC | CASSGPSTDRYGYTF
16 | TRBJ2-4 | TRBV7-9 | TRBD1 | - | TGTGCCAGCAGCTTAAGGGGACAGGGGGCCAAAAACATTCAGTACTTC | CASSLRGQGAKNIQYF
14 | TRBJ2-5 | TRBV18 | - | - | TGTGCCAGCTCACCCGACGTAGTCCAAGAGACCCAGTACTTC | CASSPDVVQETQYF
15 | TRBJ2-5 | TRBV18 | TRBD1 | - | TGTGCCAGCTCACCCCCGACAGGGGTTCTCGAGACCCAGTACTTC | CASSPPTGVLETQYF
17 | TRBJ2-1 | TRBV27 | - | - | TGTGCCAGCAGTTCTAGCCCGACGGGAAGCTCCTACAATGAGCAGTTCTTC | CASSSSPTGSSYNEQFF
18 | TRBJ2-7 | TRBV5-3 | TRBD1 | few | TGTGCCAGAAGCTTGGGGGACAGGGACATTAGAGGGTCCTACGAGCAGTACTTC | CARSLGDRDIRGSYEQYF
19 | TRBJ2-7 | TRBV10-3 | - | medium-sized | TGTGCCATCAGTGAGTCCGAAGCGGGTCCTTACCCCGATTTGTACGAGCAGTACTTC | CAISESEAGPYPDLYEQYF
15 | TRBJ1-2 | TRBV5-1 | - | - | TGCGCCAGCAGCCCCCGGACAGAAGGCAACTATGGCTACACCTTC | CASSPRTEGNYGYTF
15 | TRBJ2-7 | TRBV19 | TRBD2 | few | TGTGCCAGTAGTATAGAGCTAGCGGGGCCCTACGAGCAGTACTTC | CASSIELAGPYEQYF
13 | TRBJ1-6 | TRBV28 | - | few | TGTGCCAGCAGCAGGGACGGTAATTCACCCCTCCACTTT | CASSRDGNSPLHF
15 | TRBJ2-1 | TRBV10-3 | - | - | TGTGCCATCAGTGAGGAAGGGGGTTCACTGAGTGAGCAGTTCTTC | CAISEEGGSLSEQFF
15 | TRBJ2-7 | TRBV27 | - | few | TGTGCCAGCAGGCCTGGCGGGGTCAGGTCCTACGAGCAGTACTTC | CASRPGGVRSYEQYF